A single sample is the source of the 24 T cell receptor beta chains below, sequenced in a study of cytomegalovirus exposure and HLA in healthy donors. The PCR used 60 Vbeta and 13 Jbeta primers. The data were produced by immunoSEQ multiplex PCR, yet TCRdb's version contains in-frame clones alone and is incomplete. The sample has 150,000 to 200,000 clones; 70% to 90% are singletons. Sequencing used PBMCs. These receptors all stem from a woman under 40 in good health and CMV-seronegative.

CDR3 region: CASSFLGQVEKLFF. The CDR3, as DNA: TGTGCCAGCAGTTTCCTGGGACAGGTTGAAAAACTGTTTTTT. The chain joins TRBV28 to TRBJ1-4; 8 positions agree with TRBD1. The CDR3 has 14 residues. J lost 7 bases, V lost 3 bases, and 4 bases had no gene match. Germline lookup yields CDR1 MDHEN and CDR2 SYDVKM.

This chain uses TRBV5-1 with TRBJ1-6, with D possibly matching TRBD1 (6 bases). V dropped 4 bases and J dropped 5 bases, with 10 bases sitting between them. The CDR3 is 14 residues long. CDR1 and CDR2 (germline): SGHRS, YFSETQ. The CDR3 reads CASSPGQNNSPLHF. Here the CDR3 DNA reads TGCGCCAGCAGCCCCGGACAGAATAATTCACCCCTCCACTTT.

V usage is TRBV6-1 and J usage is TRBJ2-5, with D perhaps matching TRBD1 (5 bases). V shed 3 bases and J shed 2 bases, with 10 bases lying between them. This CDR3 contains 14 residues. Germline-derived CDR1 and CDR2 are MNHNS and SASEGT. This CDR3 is CASSEGRAQETQYF. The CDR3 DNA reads TGTGCCAGCAGTGAGGGCAGGGCTCAAGAGACCCAGTACTTC.

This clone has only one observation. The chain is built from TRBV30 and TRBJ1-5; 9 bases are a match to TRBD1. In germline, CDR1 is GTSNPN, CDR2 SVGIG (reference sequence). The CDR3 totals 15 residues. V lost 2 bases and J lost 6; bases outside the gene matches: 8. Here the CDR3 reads CAWSRTGQGSQPQHF. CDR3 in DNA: TGTGCCTGGAGTAGGACGGGACAGGGAAGTCAGCCCCAGCATTTT.

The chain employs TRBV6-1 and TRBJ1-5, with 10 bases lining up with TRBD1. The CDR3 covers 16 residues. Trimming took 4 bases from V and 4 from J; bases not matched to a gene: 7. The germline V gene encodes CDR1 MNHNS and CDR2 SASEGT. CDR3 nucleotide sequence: TGTGCCAGCAGTGCCCGGGACAGGGGTCGAAATCAGCCCCAGCATTTT. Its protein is CASSARDRGRNQPQHF.

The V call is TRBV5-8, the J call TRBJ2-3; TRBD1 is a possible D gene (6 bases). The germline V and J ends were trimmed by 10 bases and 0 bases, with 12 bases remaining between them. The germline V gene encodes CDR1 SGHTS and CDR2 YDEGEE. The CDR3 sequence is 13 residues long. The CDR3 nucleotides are TGTGCCGGGACAACTACTAGCACAGATACGCAGTATTTT. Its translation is CAGTTTSTDTQYF.

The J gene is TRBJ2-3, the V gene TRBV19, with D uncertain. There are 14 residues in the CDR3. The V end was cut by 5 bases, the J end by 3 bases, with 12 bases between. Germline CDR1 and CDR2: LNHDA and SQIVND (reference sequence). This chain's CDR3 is CASSDRGITDTQYF. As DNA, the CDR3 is TGTGCCAGTAGTGATCGCGGAATTACAGATACGCAGTATTTT.

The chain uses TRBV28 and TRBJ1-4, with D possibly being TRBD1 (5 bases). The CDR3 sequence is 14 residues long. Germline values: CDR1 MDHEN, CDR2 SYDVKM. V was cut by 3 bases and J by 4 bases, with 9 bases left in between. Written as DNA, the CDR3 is TGTGCCAGCAGTTTCAGCGACAGTAATGAAAAACTGTTTTTT. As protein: CASSFSDSNEKLFF.

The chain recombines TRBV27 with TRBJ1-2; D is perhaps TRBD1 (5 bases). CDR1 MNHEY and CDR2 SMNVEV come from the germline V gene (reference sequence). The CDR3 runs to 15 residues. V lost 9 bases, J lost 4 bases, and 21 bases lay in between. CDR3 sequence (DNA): TGTGCCAGTTCTTTTGACAGCTATCTTACCTATGGCTACACCTTC. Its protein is CASSFDSYLTYGYTF.

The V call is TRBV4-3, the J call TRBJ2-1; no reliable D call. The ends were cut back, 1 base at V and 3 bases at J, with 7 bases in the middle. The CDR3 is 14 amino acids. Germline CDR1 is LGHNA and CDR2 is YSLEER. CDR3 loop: CASSQGQFYNEQFF. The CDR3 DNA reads TGCGCCAGCAGCCAAGGTCAGTTCTACAATGAGCAGTTCTTC.

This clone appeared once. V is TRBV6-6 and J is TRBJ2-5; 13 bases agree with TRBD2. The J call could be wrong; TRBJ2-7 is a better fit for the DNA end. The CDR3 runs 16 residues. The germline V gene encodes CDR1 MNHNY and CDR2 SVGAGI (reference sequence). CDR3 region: CASSYEGLAGIYEQYF. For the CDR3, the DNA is TGTGCCAGCAGTTACGAGGGACTAGCGGGAATCTACGAGCAGTACTTC.

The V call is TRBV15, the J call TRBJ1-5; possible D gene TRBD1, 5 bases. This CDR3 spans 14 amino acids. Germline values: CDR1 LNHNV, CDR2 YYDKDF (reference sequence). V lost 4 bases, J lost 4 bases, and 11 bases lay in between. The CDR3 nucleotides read TGTGCCACCAGCAAGGGGCACCCGAATCAGCCCCAGCATTTT. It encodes CATSKGHPNQPQHF. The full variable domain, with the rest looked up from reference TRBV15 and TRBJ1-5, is DAMVIQNPRYQVTQFGKPVTLSCSQTLNHNVMYWYQQKSSQAPKLLFHYYDKDFNNEADTPDNFQSRRPNTSFCFLDIRSPGLGDTAMYLCATSKGHPNQPQHFGDGTRLSIL.

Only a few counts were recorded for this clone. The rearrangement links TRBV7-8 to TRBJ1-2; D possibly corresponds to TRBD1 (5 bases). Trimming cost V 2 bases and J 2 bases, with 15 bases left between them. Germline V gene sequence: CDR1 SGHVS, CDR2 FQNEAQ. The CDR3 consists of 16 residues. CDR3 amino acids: CASSLSRATENYGYTF. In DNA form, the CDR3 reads TGTGCCAGCAGCTTATCTCGCGCGACAGAAAACTATGGCTACACCTTC.

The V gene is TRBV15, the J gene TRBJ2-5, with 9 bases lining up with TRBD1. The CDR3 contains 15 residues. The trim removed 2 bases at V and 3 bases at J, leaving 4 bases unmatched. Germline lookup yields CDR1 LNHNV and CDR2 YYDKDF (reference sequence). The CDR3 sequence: CATSRRTGEEETQYF. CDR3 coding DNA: TGTGCCACCAGCAGAAGGACAGGGGAAGAAGAGACCCAGTACTTC.

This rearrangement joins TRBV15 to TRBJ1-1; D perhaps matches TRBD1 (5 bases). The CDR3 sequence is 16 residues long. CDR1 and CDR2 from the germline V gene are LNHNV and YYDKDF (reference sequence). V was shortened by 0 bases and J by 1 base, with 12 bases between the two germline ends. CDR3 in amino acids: CATSRELQGQNTEAFF. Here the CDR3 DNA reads TGTGCCACCAGCAGAGAACTCCAAGGACAGAACACTGAAGCTTTCTTT.

The CDR3 reads CASLPRGMNTGELFF. The CDR3 coding sequence is TGTGCCAGCCTCCCCCGGGGGATGAACACCGGGGAGCTGTTTTTT. The chain has TRBV6-6 and TRBJ2-2; TRBD2 is a possible D gene (6 bases). The CDR3 extends over 15 amino acids. The V end lost 8 bases, the J end lost 1 base, and 14 bases lay between the germline ends. Germline V gives CDR1 MNHNY, CDR2 SVGAGI (reference sequence).

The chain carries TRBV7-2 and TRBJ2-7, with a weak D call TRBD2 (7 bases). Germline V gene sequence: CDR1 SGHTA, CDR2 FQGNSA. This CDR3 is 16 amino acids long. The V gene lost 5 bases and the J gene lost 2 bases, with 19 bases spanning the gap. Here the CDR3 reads CASSPARGRGTYEQYF. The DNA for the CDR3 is TGTGCCAGCAGCCCAGCGAGGGGGAGGGGGACCTACGAGCAGTACTTC. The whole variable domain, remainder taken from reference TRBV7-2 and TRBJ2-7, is GAGVSQSPSNKVTEKGKDVELRCDPISGHTALYWYRQSLGQGLEFLIYFQGNSAPDKSGLPSDRFSAERTGGSVSTLTIQRTQQEDSAVYLCASSPARGRGTYEQYFGPGTRLTVT.

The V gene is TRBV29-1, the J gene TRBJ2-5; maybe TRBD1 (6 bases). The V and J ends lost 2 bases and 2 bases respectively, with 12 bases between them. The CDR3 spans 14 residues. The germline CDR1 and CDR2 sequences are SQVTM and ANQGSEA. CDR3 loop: CSVEWPDRQETQYF. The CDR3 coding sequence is TGCAGCGTTGAATGGCCCGACAGGCAAGAGACCCAGTACTTC.

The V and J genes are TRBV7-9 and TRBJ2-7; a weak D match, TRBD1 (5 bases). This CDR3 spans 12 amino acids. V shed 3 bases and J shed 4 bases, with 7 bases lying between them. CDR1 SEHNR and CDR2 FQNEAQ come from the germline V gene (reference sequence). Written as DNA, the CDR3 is TGTGCCAGCAGCTTGGGGCAATACGAGCAGTACTTC. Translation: CASSLGQYEQYF.

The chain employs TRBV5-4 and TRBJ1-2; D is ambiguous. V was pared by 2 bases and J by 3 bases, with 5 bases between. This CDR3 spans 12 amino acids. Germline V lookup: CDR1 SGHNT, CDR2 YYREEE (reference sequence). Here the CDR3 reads CASSFEDYGYTF. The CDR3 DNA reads TGTGCCAGCAGCTTTGAGGACTATGGCTACACCTTC.

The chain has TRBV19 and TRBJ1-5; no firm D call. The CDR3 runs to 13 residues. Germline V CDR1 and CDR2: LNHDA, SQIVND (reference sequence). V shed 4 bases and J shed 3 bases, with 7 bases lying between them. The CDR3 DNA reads TGTGCCAGTAGTACGGGTTTCAATCAGCCCCAGCATTTT. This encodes CASSTGFNQPQHF. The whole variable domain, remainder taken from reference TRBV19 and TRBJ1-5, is DGGITQSPKYLFRKEGQNVTLSCEQNLNHDAMYWYRQDPGQGLRLIYYSQIVNDFQKGDIAEGYSVSREKKESFPLTVTSAQKNPTAFYLCASSTGFNQPQHFGDGTRLSIL.

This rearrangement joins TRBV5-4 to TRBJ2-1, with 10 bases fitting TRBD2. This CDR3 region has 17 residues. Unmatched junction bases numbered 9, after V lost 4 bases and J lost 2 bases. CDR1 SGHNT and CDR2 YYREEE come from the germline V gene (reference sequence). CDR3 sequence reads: CASSGSGRALTYNEQFF. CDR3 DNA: TGTGCCAGCAGCGGCAGCGGGAGGGCCCTTACCTACAATGAGCAGTTCTTC.

This CDR3 reads CASSQDRGTQPQHF. The CDR3 nucleotides are TGTGCCAGCAGTCAGGACAGGGGGACACAGCCCCAGCATTTT. The rearrangement uses TRBV27 and TRBJ1-5; 10 bases align to TRBD1. Unmatched junction bases numbered 5, after V lost 5 bases and J lost 7 bases. From germline, CDR1 is MNHEY and CDR2 SMNVEV (reference sequence). This CDR3 region has 14 residues.

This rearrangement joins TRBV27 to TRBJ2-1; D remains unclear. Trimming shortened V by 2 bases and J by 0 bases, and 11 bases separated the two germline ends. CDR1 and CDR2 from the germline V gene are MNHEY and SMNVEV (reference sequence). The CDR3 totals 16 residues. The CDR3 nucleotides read TGTGCCAGCAGTTTAATATCTCCTTTCTCCTACAATGAGCAGTTCTTC. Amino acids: CASSLISPFSYNEQFF.